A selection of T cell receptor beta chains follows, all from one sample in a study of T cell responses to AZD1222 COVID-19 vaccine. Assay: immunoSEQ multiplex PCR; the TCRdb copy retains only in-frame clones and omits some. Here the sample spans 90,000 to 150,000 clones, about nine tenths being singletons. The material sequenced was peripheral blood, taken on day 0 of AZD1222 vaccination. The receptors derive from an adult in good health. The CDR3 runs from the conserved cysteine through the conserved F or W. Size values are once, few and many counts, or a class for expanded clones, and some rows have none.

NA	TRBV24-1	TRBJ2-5	CATSDPSGTRETQYF
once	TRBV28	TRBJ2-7	CASSQPPDRLNYEQYF
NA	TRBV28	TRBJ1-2	CASSLPGGLGYTF
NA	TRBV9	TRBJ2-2	CASSGGQGKKNTGELFF
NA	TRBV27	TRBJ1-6	CASSSGTGTRNSPLHF
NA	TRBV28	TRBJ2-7	CASSPPDRDRYEQYF
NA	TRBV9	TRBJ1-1	CASSLRGSIGLDTEAFF
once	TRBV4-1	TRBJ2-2	CASSQDRLAGRTGELFF
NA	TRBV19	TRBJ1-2	CASSLRSTGSSNYGYTF
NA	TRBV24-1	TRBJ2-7	CATSLGTPGQQYF
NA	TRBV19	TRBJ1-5	CASSLITGVSNQPQHF
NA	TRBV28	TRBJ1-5	CASSPPEGEGHF
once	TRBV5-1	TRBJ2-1	CASSSLSGSGNEQFF
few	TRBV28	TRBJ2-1	CASSTRTSGRALNEQFF
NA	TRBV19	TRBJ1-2	CASSIAPGRMDGYTF
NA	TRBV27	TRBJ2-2	CASSFGAGTGELFF
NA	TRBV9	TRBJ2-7	CASSPRLASYEQYF
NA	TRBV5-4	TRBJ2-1	CACSGTGGNEQFF
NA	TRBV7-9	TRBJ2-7	CASSSGLAGVGEQYF
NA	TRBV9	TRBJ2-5	CASSVGTSGRRVETQYF
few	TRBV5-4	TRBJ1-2	CASSLGQLYGYTF
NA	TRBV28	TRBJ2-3	CASSGGRPTDTQYF
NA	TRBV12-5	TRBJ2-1	CASGLAPIPGLAGGRAHNEQFF
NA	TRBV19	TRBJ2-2	CASSDRGTALNTGELFF
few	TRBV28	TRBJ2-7	CATASGGYEQYF
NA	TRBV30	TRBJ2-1	CAWNLRGGTYNEQFF
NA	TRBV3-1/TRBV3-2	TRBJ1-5	CASSQGAWTGGYQPQHF
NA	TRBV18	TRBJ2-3	CASSPTGTSSITDTQYF
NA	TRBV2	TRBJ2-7	CASSEWGEQYF
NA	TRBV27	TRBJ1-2	CASSPTGTGYTF
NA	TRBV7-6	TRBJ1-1	CASNPLAGARNTEAFF
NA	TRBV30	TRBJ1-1	CACGWTGDIRRAFF
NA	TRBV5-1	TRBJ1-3	CASSLSRQGSGNTIYF
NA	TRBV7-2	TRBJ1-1	CASSLEGQGEAFF
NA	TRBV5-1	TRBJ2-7	CASTLAGGSYEQYF
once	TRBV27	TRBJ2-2	CASSLGGLNTGELFF
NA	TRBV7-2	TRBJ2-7	CASSARRLDEQYF
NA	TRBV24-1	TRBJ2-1	CATSGDSIYNEQFF
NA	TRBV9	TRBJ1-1	CASSLRDGFGTEAFF
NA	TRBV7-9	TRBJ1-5	CASSLGEGSNQPQHF
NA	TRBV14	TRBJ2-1	CASRPGLNNEQFF
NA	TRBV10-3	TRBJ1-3	CAITPGQGASGNTIYF